This TCR beta chain was retrieved from a study of T cells after posttransplantation cyclophosphamide. General study points: Later blood repertoires were often dominated by clones from the donor CD8+ memory compartment. Tissue-infiltrating T cells from skin or gut overlapped little with blood T cells. After PTCy, TRB diversity resembled that of CNI/methotrexate controls.

Only in-frame clones appear in the TCRdb table, and some are missing; sequencing was by immunoSEQ multiplex PCR. The sample contains 40,000 to 45,000 clones, none occurring once; 2% to 3% lies in the top ten. This clone was seen repeatedly, ten times or more. What it binds is not known. This related bone marrow graft donor gave peripheral blood on the day of marrow donation. This receptor was obtained from a man in his forties or fifties in good health, CMV-negative, and a related stem cell transplant donor. The sequenced material came from PBMCs.

As DNA, the CDR3 is TGTGCCAGCTGGGAGCGGGGGATCCACAATGAGCAGTTCTTC. Encoded protein: CASWERGIHNEQFF. The chain joins TRBV6-1 to TRBJ2-1, with 8 bases fitting TRBD2. The junction had 8 bases not matched to a gene; V was cut back by 8 bases and J by 5 bases. This CDR3 is 14 amino acids long. Germline V gene lookup returns CDR1 MNHNS and CDR2 SASEGT.